The clone carrying this T cell receptor beta chain was seen at least ten times. The antigen remains unidentified. A single record per CDR3 protein comes from TCRdb applying MiXCR to the reads. The table records approximately 250,000 distinct CDR3 sequences, approximately 10% of them present only once. This sample was taken from a study of T cell repertoires in cytomegalovirus infection. Study context: TCR beta signatures that were public indicated CMV infection and matching HLA type. Study-wide results and caveats: Adding up the frequency of public TCR beta families identified people who carried CMV plus the relevant HLA. CMV-specific TCR beta clonotypes restricted by HLA-C dominated the ex vivo response.

Sequences were obtained from PBMCs. The sequence derives from a human donor in good health (CMV status not recorded). Some clones in this sample may be carry-over from other donors' samples.

In nucleotides, the CDR3 is TGTGCCAGCAGCAAAAGGACATTCGGACAGGGTTTGGGGTACGAGCAGTACTTC. Translation gives CASSKRTFGQGLGYEQYF. J is TRBJ2-7 and V is TRBV7-2; 8 nucleotides align to TRBD1. Germline V gene data show CDR1 as SGHTA and CDR2 as FQGNSA. This CDR3 has 18 residues. The trim removed 5 bases at V and 4 bases at J, leaving 19 bases unmatched.